This T cell receptor beta chain was obtained from a study of T cells in localized non-small cell lung cancer. This CDR3 is 13 amino acids long. V was pared by 3 bases and J by 0 bases, with 6 bases between. CDR1 and CDR2 (germline): SGHRS, YFSETQ. Notes on the study in general: Sequencing was limited to one tumor region, leaving the possibility of heterogeneity open.

Libraries were prepared by immunoSEQ multiplex PCR; TCRdb keeps only in-frame clonotypes and omits some of them. The repertoire holds about 11,000 clones, with roughly 80% as singletons. In regard to this clone: What it recognizes is unknown.

Specimen: peripheral blood mononuclear cells, collected before any cancer treatment. The receptor was isolated from a female donor of 60 years or more with stage II lung adenocarcinoma. J is TRBJ1-1 and V is TRBV5-1; D gene uncertain. The CDR3 sequence is CASSSTVNTEAFF. In DNA form, the CDR3 reads TGCGCCAGCAGCTCTACAGTGAACACTGAAGCTTTCTTT. The entire variable domain, with the rest obtained from reference TRBV5-1 and TRBJ1-1, is as follows: KAGVTQTPRYLIKTRGQQVTLSCSPISGHRSVSWYQQTPGQGLQFLFEYFSETQRNKGNFPGRFSGRQFSNSRSEMNVSTLELGDSALYLCASSSTVNTEAFFGQGTRLTVV.